The rows below give T cell receptor beta chains drawn from one sample of a study of blood T cell repertoires in COVID-19. TCRdb's copy holds only in-frame clones and misses some; the assay was immunoSEQ multiplex PCR. The sample records about 110,000 clones, roughly 69% being singletons. Sequencing was done on a sample of peripheral blood. These receptors were obtained from an elderly man with acute or convalescent COVID-19. Both conserved end residues are part of each CDR3. The D gene is left open where the match is weak. Size values are once, few and many counts, or a class for expanded clones, and some rows have none.

CDR3nt	CDR3aa	v_gene	j_gene	d_gene	abundance
TGTGCCACCAGTGATGCTAGCGGGAGTAGATACAATGAGCAGTTCTTC	CATSDASGSRYNEQFF	TRBV24-1	TRBJ2-1	TRBD2	few
TGTGCCAGCAGCTTAGGGGGCACTAACTATGGCTACACCTTC	CASSLGGTNYGYTF	TRBV13	TRBJ1-2	-	-
TGTGCCAGCGCCTCAGGTTATGGCTACACCTTC	CASASGYGYTF	TRBV28	TRBJ1-2	-	-
TGCGCCAGCTCGGCCGGGACAGCTAACAATGAGCAGTTCTTC	CASSAGTANNEQFF	TRBV5-1	TRBJ2-1	TRBD1	-
TGTGCCATCAAAGAGCGGGGGCGCAATGAGCAGTTCTTC	CAIKERGRNEQFF	TRBV10-3	TRBJ2-1	TRBD2	-
TGTGCCAGCAGCCTCCAGTCGAGGGGGCAAGAGACCCAGTACTTC	CASSLQSRGQETQYF	TRBV7-9	TRBJ2-5	-	few
TGCAGTGCTAGAGCTCTTAGCCACCAGTACTTC	CSARALSHQYF	TRBV20-1	TRBJ2-5	-	-
TGTGCCAGCAGCCTTGTAAACACTGAAGCTTTCTTT	CASSLVNTEAFF	TRBV7-9	TRBJ1-1	-	once
TGTGCCAGCAGCCAGCAGGGGGGTCGCGAGTACTTC	CASSQQGGREYF	TRBV16	TRBJ2-7	-	-
TGTGCCAGCAGTATTAAAACGACAGGGAAAAACGGGCCCCAGCATTTT	CASSIKTTGKNGPQHF	TRBV28	TRBJ1-5	TRBD1	few
TGTGCCAGCAGCCGACTAGCGGGATCCTACGAGCAGTACTTC	CASSRLAGSYEQYF	TRBV6-2/TRBV6-3	TRBJ2-7	TRBD2	-
TGTGCCAGTAGTATCCAAAATCCGGGGACCCAGTACTTC	CASSIQNPGTQYF	TRBV19	TRBJ2-5	-	-
TGTGCCAGCAGCTTCGGAGGTGGGGACGAGCAGTACTTC	CASSFGGGDEQYF	TRBV7-9	TRBJ2-7	-	few
TGCGCCAGCAGCGGTTTAAGGGCAGGGAGGTACGAGCAGTACTTC	CASSGLRAGRYEQYF	TRBV10-1	TRBJ2-7	-	-
TGTGCCAGCACCACGGGACAGTTCTCCTACAATGAGCAGTTCTTC	CASTTGQFSYNEQFF	TRBV28	TRBJ2-1	TRBD1	-
TGTGCCAGTAAGGTAAGGGAGTCGGTCTATGGCTACACCTTC	CASKVRESVYGYTF	TRBV19	TRBJ1-2	-	-
TGCAGCACCTGGACTAGCGGGAGGGATACGCAGTATTTT	CSTWTSGRDTQYF	TRBV29-1	TRBJ2-3	TRBD2	-
TGTGCCAGCAGCCCAGGGGGAAGGGGGGCAGGTGAAAAACTGTTTTTT	CASSPGGRGAGEKLFF	TRBV7-2	TRBJ1-4	TRBD1	-
TGTGCCAGCAGCGACAGCTTCGACGAGCAGTACTTC	CASSDSFDEQYF	TRBV9	TRBJ2-7	-	-